What follows are 4 T cell receptor beta chains derived from one specimen sequenced in a study of shared clonotypes between healthy human individuals. The data were produced by immunoSEQ multiplex PCR, yet TCRdb's version contains in-frame clones alone and is incomplete. The repertoire has under 850,000 clones, 90% to 95% of them found once; the top ten carry approximately 25%. The naive CD8 fraction comprised CD45RO-negative cells positively selected for CCR7 and excluded terminally differentiated effector memory CD45RA+ cells. The sample comprised naive CD8+ T cells sorted from blood. Source of these receptors: a man younger than 45 in good health.

A word on this clone: Mismatch with germline at one junction end may stem from a read error. The chain is built from TRBV5-5 and TRBJ1-4; the D gene is possibly TRBD1 (5 bases). This CDR3 is 17 amino acids long. Germline V lookup: CDR1 SGHKS, CDR2 YYEKEE (reference sequence). CDR3 DNA sequence: TGTGCCAGCAGCTTGAATCGGCAGGGTCCATTTAATGAGAAACTGTTTTTT. This translates into CASSLNRQGPFNEKLFF.

This clone showed up just once. This same CDR3 is encoded by further DNA sequences in the sample. The chain links TRBV11-2 to TRBJ2-7; possibly TRBD1 or TRBD2 for D (5 bases each). V lost 3 bases to trimming and J lost 2 bases, with 11 bases between them. The germline V gene has CDR1 SGHAT and CDR2 FQNNGV. This CDR3 is 14 amino acids long. The CDR3: CASSFGTGTYEQYF. Written as DNA, the CDR3 is TGTGCCAGCAGCTTCGGGACGGGTACCTACGAGCAGTACTTC.

This chain uses TRBV10-3 with TRBJ2-3, with D hard to call. V was cut by 0 bases and J by 2 bases, with 12 bases left in between. CDR1 ENHRY and CDR2 SYGVKD come from the germline V gene. This CDR3 spans 16 amino acids. CDR3 region: CAISESVVSPTDTQYF. CDR3 nucleotides: TGTGCCATCAGTGAGTCGGTAGTGTCCCCCACAGATACGCAGTATTTT.

This chain connects TRBV30 to TRBJ2-4; 8 nucleotides align to TRBD2. The V and J ends lost 1 base and 7 bases, in that order; junction bases with no gene match: 6. The germline CDR1 and CDR2 sequences are GTSNPN and SVGIG (reference sequence). CDR3 length: 14 residues. The DNA of the CDR3 is TGTGCCTGGAGTGACCAGGGACTAGTCAACATTCAGTACTTC. Its translation is CAWSDQGLVNIQYF.